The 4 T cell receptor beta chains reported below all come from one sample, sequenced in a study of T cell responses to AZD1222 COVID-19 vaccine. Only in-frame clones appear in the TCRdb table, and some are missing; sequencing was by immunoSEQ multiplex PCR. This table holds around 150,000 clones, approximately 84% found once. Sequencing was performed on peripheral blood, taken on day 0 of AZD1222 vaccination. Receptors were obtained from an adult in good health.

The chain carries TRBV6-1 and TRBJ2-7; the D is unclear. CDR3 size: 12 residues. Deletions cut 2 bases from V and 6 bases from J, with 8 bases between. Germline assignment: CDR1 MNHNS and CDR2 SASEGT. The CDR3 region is CASSELVREQYF. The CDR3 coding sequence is TGTGCCAGCAGTGAACTAGTCCGCGAGCAGTACTTC.

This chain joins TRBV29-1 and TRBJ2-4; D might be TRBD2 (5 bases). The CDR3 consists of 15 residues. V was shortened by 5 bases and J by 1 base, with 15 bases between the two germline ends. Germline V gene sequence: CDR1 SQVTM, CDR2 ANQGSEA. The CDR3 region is CSVHDPRGAKNIQYF. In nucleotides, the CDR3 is TGCAGCGTTCATGACCCCCGAGGGGCCAAAAACATTCAGTACTTC.

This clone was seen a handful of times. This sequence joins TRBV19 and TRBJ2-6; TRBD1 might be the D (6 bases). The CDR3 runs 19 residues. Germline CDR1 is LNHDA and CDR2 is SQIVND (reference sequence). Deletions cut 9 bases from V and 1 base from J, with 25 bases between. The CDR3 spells CASNVGGLGPFSGANVLTF. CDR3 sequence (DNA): TGTGCCAGCAATGTTGGGGGCCTGGGTCCCTTTTCTGGGGCCAACGTCCTGACTTTC.

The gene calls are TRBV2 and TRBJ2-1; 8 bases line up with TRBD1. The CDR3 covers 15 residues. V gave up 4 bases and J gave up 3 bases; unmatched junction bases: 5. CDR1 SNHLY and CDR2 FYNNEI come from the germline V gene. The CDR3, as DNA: TGTGCCAGCAGTGGGGGACAGGTGAACTACAATGAGCAGTTCTTC. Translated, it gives CASSGGQVNYNEQFF.